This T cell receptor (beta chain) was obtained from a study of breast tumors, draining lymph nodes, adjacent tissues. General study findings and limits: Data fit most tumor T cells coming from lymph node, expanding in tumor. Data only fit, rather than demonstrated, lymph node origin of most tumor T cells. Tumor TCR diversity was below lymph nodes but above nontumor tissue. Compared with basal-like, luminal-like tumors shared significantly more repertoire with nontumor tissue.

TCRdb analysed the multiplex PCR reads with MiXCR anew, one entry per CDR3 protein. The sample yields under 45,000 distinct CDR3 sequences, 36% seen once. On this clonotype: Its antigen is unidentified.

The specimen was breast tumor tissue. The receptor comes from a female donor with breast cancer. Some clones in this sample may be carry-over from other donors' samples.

The CDR3 is CSVEAGRGQGVLDTQYF. The CDR3 DNA sequence: TGCAGCGTTGAAGCAGGCAGGGGACAGGGGGTATTAGATACGCAGTATTTT. The rearrangement uses TRBV29-1 and TRBJ2-3, with 11 bases identical to TRBD1. The V and J ends lost 1 base and 5 bases, in that order; junction bases with no gene match: 11. This CDR3 is built from 17 residues. Germline loops: CDR1 SQVTM, CDR2 ANQGSEA.